This TCR beta chain is from a study of blood T cell repertoires in COVID-19. Per the germline V gene, CDR1 is KGHSH and CDR2 is LQKENI. The J segment lost 3 bases and the V segment lost 4 bases, leaving 6 bases of the junction unmatched. The CDR3 is made up of 15 amino acids. TCRdb's copy holds only in-frame clones and misses some; the assay was immunoSEQ multiplex PCR. The sample shows about 200,000 clones, 86% of them seen only once. This rearrangement joins TRBV18 to TRBJ2-5, with 9 nucleotides matching TRBD1. This receptor was identified in a woman between 45 and 65 years old with acute or convalescent COVID-19. Sequencing was performed on peripheral blood. CDR3 sequence: CASSRVTGGEETQYF. CDR3 DNA sequence: TGTGCCAGCTCACGCGTGACAGGGGGAGAAGAGACCCAGTACTTC.